These 8 T cell receptor beta chains share one sample of origin, sequenced in a study of blood T cells in healthy people across ages. Then a second PCR, running about 6 to 11 cycles, was carried out with a sample-barcoded 5' primer and a J-beta primer mix. TCRdb reprocessed the 5' RACE reads with MiXCR, giving one entry per CDR3 protein. The data hold some 920,000 distinct CDR3 sequences, with 51% observed a single time. Sequenced sample: blood. The receptors originated from a woman in her sixties in good health.

V gene TRBV25-1 combines with J gene TRBJ2-1, with D tentatively TRBD1 (6 bases). Germline assignment: CDR1 MGHDK and CDR2 SYGVNS. Trimming left V 1 base short and J 10 bases short, with 20 bases between. The CDR3 spans 16 residues. The CDR3 loop is CASSESTGSGVWEQFF. DNA for the CDR3: TGTGCCAGCAGTGAATCTACAGGGTCCGGGGTGTGGGAGCAGTTCTTC.

This chain links TRBV7-9 with TRBJ2-7; D might be TRBD2 (7 bases). V was trimmed by 5 bases and J by 2 bases, leaving 16 bases between them. In germline, CDR1 is SEHNR, CDR2 FQNEAQ (reference sequence). The CDR3 loop spans 15 amino acids. CDR3 nucleotide sequence: TGTGCCAGCAGCCAAACCGCGGGGGCCCCCTACGAGCAGTACTTC. It encodes CASSQTAGAPYEQYF. Complete variable domain (other parts from reference TRBV7-9 and TRBJ2-7): DTGVSQNPRHKITKRGQNVTFRCDPISEHNRLYWYRQTLGQGPEFLTYFQNEAQLEKSRLLSDRFSAERPKGSFSTLEIQRTEQGDSAMYLCASSQTAGAPYEQYFGPGTRLTVT.

The chain uses TRBV4-1 and TRBJ2-3; 12 bases are a match to TRBD2. This CDR3 region has 20 residues. Unmatched junction bases numbered 10, after V lost 0 bases and J lost 0 bases. Germline V gene sequence: CDR1 MGHRA, CDR2 YSYEKL. Here the CDR3 DNA reads TGCGCCAGCAGCCAAGAAAGGATTCTAGCGGGAGGGATAAGCACAGATACGCAGTATTTT. It specifies CASSQERILAGGISTDTQYF.

CDR3 in DNA: TGCAGCGTTGTTGGGGGGATTAGCTCCTACAATGAGCAGTACTTC. It encodes CSVVGGISSYNEQYF. The chain uses TRBV29-1 and TRBJ2-1, with a possible D match to TRBD2 (6 bases). Judging by the DNA end, TRBJ2-7 fits better; the J call may be wrong. CDR1 is SQVTM, CDR2 ANQGSEA, per germline. This CDR3 region has 15 residues.

About this clonotype: This may be a read error: a much more frequent sequence differs by one nucleotide. The chain combines TRBV13 with TRBJ2-7, with a tentative D call TRBD2 (5 bases). This CDR3 is built from 13 residues. The V gene's germline CDR1 is PRHDT and CDR2 FYEKMQ (reference sequence). Trimming took off 4 bases at V and 10 bases at J, with 17 bases between the two ends. CDR3 sequence (DNA): TGTGCCAGCAGCTCCGGACTGCAAGAGGCCCAGTACTTC. Translating gives CASSSGLQEAQYF.

This clonotype showed up just a few times. The V and J genes are TRBV29-1 and TRBJ2-7; a weak D match, TRBD1 (5 bases). V lost 6 bases to trimming and J lost 0 bases, with 12 bases between them. The length of the CDR3 is 13 residues. Germline-derived CDR1 and CDR2 are SQVTM and ANQGSEA. CDR3 bases: TGCAGCGTCGAGGACACTTACTCCTACGAGCAGTACTTC. The encoded protein is CSVEDTYSYEQYF.

This clonotype was observed a single time. The J gene is TRBJ1-2, the V gene TRBV6-5, with D unresolved. The CDR3 sequence is 14 residues long. Germline lookup yields CDR1 MNHEY and CDR2 SVGAGI. Trimming left V 6 bases short and J 2 bases short, with 13 bases between. CDR3 nucleotides: TGTGCCAGCAGACCTTCAAGGGCGAACTATGGCTACACCTTC. Protein sequence: CASRPSRANYGYTF.

The CDR3 is CASSRTNSGANVLTF. The CDR3, as DNA: TGTGCCAGCAGTCGAACTAACTCTGGGGCCAACGTCCTGACTTTC. V usage is TRBV12-3 or TRBV12-4 and J usage is TRBJ2-6, with no clear D. This CDR3 is built from 15 residues. Trimming left V 5 bases short and J 0 bases short, with 8 bases between.